The next 22 T cell receptor beta chains were all read from a single sample in a study of blood T cell repertoires in COVID-19. Measured with immunoSEQ multiplex PCR; TCRdb has only the in-frame clones, and not every one. The sample comprises 50,000 to 65,000 clones, about 83% of which are singletons, and roughly 6.8% rests with the top ten. Sequenced input: peripheral blood. The receptor set was obtained from a human donor in a cohort sampled during active COVID-19.

This clone was detected only a few times. V and J are TRBV18 and TRBJ1-2, with D perhaps matching TRBD1 (6 bases). This CDR3 is built from 13 residues. Germline V gene sequence: CDR1 KGHSH, CDR2 LQKENI. The germline V and J ends were trimmed by 2 bases and 3 bases, with 7 bases remaining between them. DNA of the CDR3: TGTGCCAGCTCACCAAACAGGGACTATGGCTACACCTTC. Translation: CASSPNRDYGYTF.

The CDR3 spells CASSAGTGGRETQYF. The CDR3 DNA reads TGCGCCAGCAGCGCGGGGACAGGGGGTCGGGAGACCCAGTACTTC. The chain uses TRBV5-1 and TRBJ2-5; 11 positions match TRBD1. J lost 5 bases, V lost 4 bases, and 7 bases had no gene match. This CDR3 spans 15 amino acids. The V gene's germline CDR1 is SGHRS and CDR2 YFSETQ.

The CDR3 sequence is CASSSGHQMNTEAFF. The CDR3 nucleotides read TGCGCCAGCAGCTCCGGACACCAGATGAACACTGAAGCTTTCTTT. The chain has TRBV5-1 and TRBJ1-1, with TRBD1 as a possible D gene (5 bases). Looked up from germline, CDR1 is SGHRS and CDR2 is YFSETQ. Trimming took off 3 bases at V and 0 bases at J, with 12 bases between the two ends. The CDR3 has 15 amino acids.

This chain connects TRBV2 to TRBJ1-1; perhaps TRBD1 as D (5 bases). CDR3 length: 14 amino acids. Germline lookup yields CDR1 SNHLY and CDR2 FYNNEI. With 3 bases removed from V and 5 bases from J, the gap between germline ends came to 13 bases. The CDR3 DNA is TGTGCCAGCAGTGAGGAGGGGCGGGGGACTGAAGCTTTCTTT. This codes for CASSEEGRGTEAFF.

The CDR3 spells CASSQAGNYGYTF. Here the CDR3 DNA reads TGCGCCAGCAGCCAGGCAGGTAACTATGGCTACACCTTC. The gene calls are TRBV4-1 and TRBJ1-2; D is undetermined. This CDR3 is 13 amino acids long. Per germline, CDR1 MGHRA and CDR2 YSYEKL. The germline V and J ends were trimmed by 3 bases and 1 base, with 6 bases remaining between them.

J is TRBJ2-1 and V is TRBV7-2; no clear D. The CDR3 has 14 amino acids. Looked up from germline, CDR1 is SGHTA and CDR2 is FQGNSA. Trimming left V 3 bases short and J 9 bases short, with 15 bases between. CDR3 nucleotides: TGTGCCAGCAGCTTGAAAGTGGCGGCCGGTGAGCAGTTCTTC. Translation gives CASSLKVAAGEQFF.

Only one count was recorded for this clone. The chain carries TRBV5-1 and TRBJ1-3; 7 bases fit TRBD1. This CDR3 spans 14 amino acids. V was pared by 6 bases and J by 3 bases, with 6 bases of the junction left unmatched. In germline, CDR1 is SGHRS, CDR2 YFSETQ. CDR3 protein: CASMEGASGNTIYF. The CDR3 DNA reads as TGCGCCAGCATGGAGGGGGCGAGTGGAAACACCATATATTTT.

This chain joins TRBV2 and TRBJ2-7; TRBD1 agrees at 9 bases. The germline gives CDR1 SNHLY, CDR2 FYNNEI. With V trimmed by 3 bases and J by 2 bases, 5 bases remained unmatched. The length of the CDR3 is 15 residues. The CDR3 reads CASSDSGTGTYEQYF. The CDR3 nucleotides read TGTGCCAGCAGTGATTCCGGGACAGGGACCTACGAGCAGTACTTC.

The V call is TRBV6-5, the J call TRBJ2-7; TRBD1 agrees at 7 bases. The CDR3 contains 15 residues. Trimming took 0 bases from V and 6 from J; bases not matched to a gene: 8. CDR1 and CDR2 (germline): MNHEY, SVGAGI. CDR3 bases: TGTGCCAGCAGTTACTCGAGAGACAGGGTAACCGAGCAGTACTTC. As protein: CASSYSRDRVTEQYF.

This chain joins TRBV4-2 and TRBJ2-2; TRBD2 is a possible D gene (6 bases). CDR1 and CDR2 from the germline V gene are LGHNA and YNFKEQ. Trimming left V 2 bases short and J 5 bases short, with 15 bases between. The CDR3 sequence is 16 residues long. The CDR3: CASSQIGGTGTGELFF. In nucleotides, the CDR3 is TGTGCCAGCAGCCAAATCGGGGGTACCGGAACCGGGGAGCTGTTTTTT.

This chain uses TRBV19 with TRBJ2-2; 11 bases are shared with TRBD1. The germline V gene encodes CDR1 LNHDA and CDR2 SQIVND (reference sequence). This CDR3 region has 19 residues. V trimming: 8 bases; J trimming: 0 bases; junction bases outside the gene matches: 14. Written as DNA, the CDR3 is TGTGCCAGTTCATCGAGGACAGGGGGCGGTGGTACGAACACCGGGGAGCTGTTTTTT. Its translation: CASSSRTGGGGTNTGELFF. The full variable domain, with the rest looked up from reference TRBV19 and TRBJ2-2, is DGGITQSPKYLFRKEGQNVTLSCEQNLNHDAMYWYRQDPGQGLRLIYYSQIVNDFQKGDIAEGYSVSREKKESFPLTVTSAQKNPTAFYLCASSSRTGGGGTNTGELFFGEGSRLTVL.

V and J are TRBV30 and TRBJ2-6; D uncertain. The germline V gene encodes CDR1 GTSNPN and CDR2 SVGIG (reference sequence). The ends were cut back, 2 bases at V and 3 bases at J, with 8 bases in the middle. This CDR3 contains 14 residues. The DNA for the CDR3 is TGTGCCTGGAGTACGAGCTATGGGGCCAACGTCCTGACTTTC. It specifies CAWSTSYGANVLTF.

This clone was counted a single time. The V and J genes are TRBV7-3 and TRBJ2-7, with D tentatively TRBD2 (5 bases). CDR1 and CDR2 (germline): SGHTA, FQGTGA. The germline V and J ends were trimmed by 1 base and 2 bases, with 18 bases remaining between them. This CDR3 has 17 amino acids. The chain's CDR3 is CASSLMGSSGIPYEQYF. DNA of the CDR3: TGTGCCAGCAGCTTAATGGGTAGCTCGGGGATACCCTACGAGCAGTACTTC.

The rearrangement links TRBV7-6 to TRBJ2-2; 10 bases are shared with TRBD2. The CDR3 is made up of 14 amino acids. The V gene's germline CDR1 is SGHVS and CDR2 FNYEAQ. V trimming: 5 bases; J trimming: 7 bases; junction bases outside the gene matches: 4. The CDR3 DNA is TGTGCCAGCAGCCTGCTAGCGGGGGACGGGGAGCTGTTTTTT. Amino acid sequence: CASSLLAGDGELFF.

The rearrangement joins TRBV15 to TRBJ1-5, with no clear D. The CDR3 consists of 13 residues. V lost 5 bases, J lost 4 bases, and 9 bases lay in between. Germline loops: CDR1 LNHNV, CDR2 YYDKDF (reference sequence). The CDR3 reads CATSLTPNQPQHF. The CDR3 coding sequence is TGTGCCACCAGCCTGACTCCAAATCAGCCCCAGCATTTT.

The V and J genes are TRBV5-1 and TRBJ1-3; TRBD1 matches at 11 bases. This CDR3 has 16 residues. With 4 bases clipped from V and 4 bases from J, the junction kept 7 bases outside the gene matches. Per the germline V gene, CDR1 is SGHRS and CDR2 is YFSETQ. CDR3 sequence (DNA): TGCGCCAGCAGCGCGGGACAGGGGGTTATCGGAAACACCATATATTTT. This codes for CASSAGQGVIGNTIYF. The full variable domain, in which reference TRBV5-1 and TRBJ1-3 provide the parts outside the CDR3, is KAGVTQTPRYLIKTRGQQVTLSCSPISGHRSVSWYQQTPGQGLQFLFEYFSETQRNKGNFPGRFSGRQFSNSRSEMNVSTLELGDSALYLCASSAGQGVIGNTIYFGEGSWLTVV.

The chain recombines TRBV6-5 with TRBJ1-2, with 11 bases aligning to TRBD1. CDR1 and CDR2 (germline): MNHEY, SVGAGI. The CDR3 contains 15 residues. J lost 3 bases, V lost 8 bases, and 8 bases had no gene match. CDR3 residues: CASLNVGQGDYGYTF. For the CDR3, the DNA is TGTGCCAGCCTCAACGTGGGACAGGGGGACTATGGCTACACCTTC.

The CDR3 nucleotides read TGTGCCATCAGTGAGTCGACGGGGGGGCCGAATACGCAGTATTTT. Its translation is CAISESTGGPNTQYF. This chain links TRBV10-3 with TRBJ2-3, with 8 bases that match TRBD2. Germline V gene sequence: CDR1 ENHRY, CDR2 SYGVKD. CDR3 length: 15 residues. With 0 bases clipped from V and 7 bases from J, the junction kept 6 bases outside the gene matches.

This chain uses TRBV18 with TRBJ1-3, with 7 bases aligning to TRBD1. This CDR3 has 15 amino acids. Germline loops: CDR1 KGHSH, CDR2 LQKENI. J lost 0 bases, V lost 4 bases, and 3 bases had no gene match. The CDR3 nucleotides read TGTGCCAGCTCACGGGGACAGAACTCTGGAAACACCATATATTTT. This sequence encodes CASSRGQNSGNTIYF.

The chain is built from TRBV19 and TRBJ2-2; D gene ambiguous. CDR3 length equals 14 residues. The germline V and J ends were trimmed by 7 bases and 4 bases, with 13 bases remaining between them. Per the germline V gene, CDR1 is LNHDA and CDR2 is SQIVND (reference sequence). The CDR3 reads CASNFGFRTGELFF. The CDR3, as DNA: TGTGCCAGTAATTTCGGGTTCCGCACCGGGGAGCTGTTTTTT.

The chain combines TRBV19 with TRBJ2-1; 9 bases line up with TRBD1. Trimming cost V 5 bases and J 6 bases; bases outside gene matches: 5. The CDR3 covers 14 residues. Germline V gene lookup returns CDR1 LNHDA and CDR2 SQIVND (reference sequence). The CDR3 bases are TGTGCCAGTAGTTCGTCGACAGGGGGCAATGAGCAGTTCTTC. This encodes CASSSSTGGNEQFF.

CDR3 bases: TGTGCCAGCAGTTTAATTCTGGGGACAGAAGCTTTCTTT. Its protein is CASSLILGTEAFF. The chain uses TRBV12-3 or TRBV12-4 and TRBJ1-1; a weak D match, TRBD1 (6 bases). V lost 2 bases and J 8 bases, leaving 12 bases between the germline ends. CDR3 length: 13 amino acids.